Listed here are 29 T cell receptor beta chains from one sample, sequenced in a study of T cells in Graves' hyperthyroidism and ophthalmopathy. TCR beta CDR3 regions were amplified from RNA transcripts. Initially, a first-round RT-PCR of the TCR CDR3 employed the HTBI primer set. Via MiXCR, TCRdb re-called the multiplex PCR reads, giving one row per CDR3 protein. The table includes about 320,000 distinct CDR3 sequences, 16% detected once. The sequenced sample was blood. Every receptor here comes from a man aged 30-40 years with Graves' hyperthyroidism.

This clonotype was observed many times. A junction end diverges from the germline sequence, so it may reflect a read error. The chain carries TRBV6-5 and TRBJ1-1; possible D gene TRBD1, 5 bases. CDR3 length: 12 residues. Germline V lookup: CDR1 MNHEY, CDR2 SVGAGI. The CDR3 DNA sequence: TGTGCCAGCAGTTACTCTGGGGCTGAGGCTTTCTTT. This codes for CASSYSGAEAFF.

This clonotype was detected only a few times. This chain joins TRBV2 and TRBJ2-1, with 11 nucleotides matching TRBD2. Germline-derived CDR1 and CDR2 are SNHLY and FYNNEI. With V trimmed by 4 bases and J by 9 bases, 14 bases remained unmatched. The CDR3 is 17 residues long. CDR3: CASSGLAGGGNPFEQFF. The CDR3 region has the DNA TGTGCCAGCAGTGGGTTAGCGGGAGGGGGTAACCCCTTTGAGCAGTTCTTC. Full variable domain (missing parts from reference TRBV2 and TRBJ2-1): EPEVTQTPSHQVTQMGQEVILRCVPISNHLYFYWYRQILGQKVEFLVSFYNNEISEKSEIFDDQFSVERPDGSNFTLKIRSTKLEDSAMYFCASSGLAGGGNPFEQFFGPGTRLTVL.

The J gene is TRBJ2-6, the V gene TRBV7-3; the D is unclear. CDR3 size: 15 residues. Germline CDR1 is SGHTA and CDR2 is FQGTGA. V was pared by 3 bases and J by 0 bases, with 6 bases between. The CDR3 region has the DNA TGTGCCAGCAGCTTTGTGGACTCTGGGGCCAACGTCCTGACTTTC. Amino acids: CASSFVDSGANVLTF.

In this sample, this clonotype turned up a few times. This chain links TRBV29-1 with TRBJ2-7, with unresolved D. CDR3 length: 14 residues. Germline CDR1 SQVTM, CDR2 ANQGSEA. Between the trimmed V and J ends, which lost 4 bases and 6 bases, there was a span of 19 bases. The chain's CDR3 is CSVGLRPRSAEQYF. CDR3 DNA sequence: TGCAGCGTTGGACTGAGGCCTAGATCTGCCGAGCAGTACTTC.

This clonotype was observed once. The chain recombines TRBV2 with TRBJ2-7, with 12 bases fitting TRBD2. This CDR3 has 12 amino acids. Unmatched junction bases numbered 6, after V lost 11 bases and J lost 7 bases. The germline V gene encodes CDR1 SNHLY and CDR2 FYNNEI. CDR3 region: CARRLAGAEQYF. DNA of the CDR3: TGTGCCCGGCGACTAGCGGGAGCTGAGCAGTACTTC.

This clonotype was recorded many times. The junction departs from germline at one end; a sequencing error may be responsible. This chain links TRBV11-2 with TRBJ2-1; D may be TRBD1 (6 bases). CDR1 is SGHAT, CDR2 FQNNGV, per germline. The CDR3 extends over 15 amino acids. CDR3: CASNLQGSPYNEQFF. In DNA, the CDR3 is TGTGCCAGCAACTTACAGGGATCCCCCTACAATGAGCAGTTCTTC.

V usage is TRBV20-1 and J usage is TRBJ2-2, with TRBD2 matching over 7 bases. Germline V CDR1 and CDR2: DFQATT, SNEGSKA (reference sequence). The trim removed 1 base at V and 3 bases at J, leaving 23 bases unmatched. The CDR3 is made up of 21 amino acids. The CDR3 region is CSARGDPGFRFGRRYTGELFF. CDR3 in DNA: TGCAGTGCTAGAGGGGACCCAGGGTTTAGGTTCGGGAGGAGGTACACCGGGGAGCTGTTTTTT.

The table lists this clonotype with a few counts. V is TRBV9 and J is TRBJ2-7; 7 bases fit TRBD2. The trim removed 2 bases at V and 6 bases at J, leaving 8 bases unmatched. There are 14 residues in the CDR3. Germline V gene lookup returns CDR1 SGDLS and CDR2 YYNGEE. In DNA, the CDR3 is TGTGCCAGCAGCGTCGGGACTATGGTAAGCGAGCAGTACTTC. It specifies CASSVGTMVSEQYF.

The V call is TRBV28, the J call TRBJ2-7; D is uncertain. Germline values: CDR1 MDHEN, CDR2 SYDVKM. The germline V and J ends were trimmed by 6 bases and 4 bases, with 28 bases remaining between them. The CDR3 runs 18 residues. CDR3 residues: CASSLRILVRKLEYEQYF. The CDR3 DNA follows: TGTGCCAGCAGCTTGCGAATCCTGGTGCGGAAGCTGGAATACGAGCAGTACTTC.

The chain carries TRBV28 and TRBJ2-3; no reliable D call. The germline V gene has CDR1 MDHEN and CDR2 SYDVKM. The CDR3 is made up of 16 amino acids. The ends were cut back, 4 bases at V and 1 base at J, with 15 bases in the middle. This CDR3 reads CASSSSFRRGTDTQYF. The CDR3 bases are TGTGCCAGCAGTTCTAGTTTCCGCCGGGGCACAGATACGCAGTATTTT.

This clonotype showed up many times. The rearrangement uses TRBV7-8 and TRBJ2-5; the D gene is possibly TRBD2 (6 bases). V lost 2 bases and J lost 2, with 12 bases in between. Germline CDR1 reads SGHVS; CDR2 reads FQNEAQ. The CDR3 loop spans 15 amino acids. The CDR3 loop reads CASSLSRLVQETQYF. The CDR3, as DNA: TGTGCCAGCAGCTTATCGCGACTAGTACAAGAGACCCAGTACTTC.

This clonotype was seen ten or more times. The CDR3 is CASGPLYGYTF. Written as DNA, the CDR3 is TGTGCCAGTGGACCGCTCTATGGCTACACCTTC. The V gene is TRBV6-1, the J gene TRBJ1-2; D remains unclear. The germline CDR1 and CDR2 sequences are MNHNS and SASEGT. The V end was cut by 9 bases, the J end by 4 bases, with 9 bases between. The CDR3 spans 11 residues.

This clonotype showed up just a few times. The chain recombines TRBV12-3 or TRBV12-4 with TRBJ2-1, with no clear D. The CDR3 runs to 13 residues. Trimming pared 9 bases from V and 7 bases from J, leaving 16 bases between. CDR3 region: CASQLGLPNEQFF. The CDR3 DNA is TGTGCCAGTCAGCTGGGTCTCCCTAATGAGCAGTTCTTC.

This clonotype has just a few counts. The chain uses TRBV6-1 and TRBJ2-7, with 8 positions matching TRBD1. In germline, CDR1 is MNHNS, CDR2 SASEGT. Losses at the gene ends were 5 bases for V and 2 bases for J; bases not matched to a gene: 5. The CDR3 is made up of 14 amino acids. CDR3 residues: CASSTGGITYEQYF. The CDR3 DNA reads as TGTGCCAGCAGTACAGGGGGGATTACCTACGAGCAGTACTTC.

This clonotype was found many times. The J gene is TRBJ2-7, the V gene TRBV30; the D gene is possibly TRBD1 (6 bases). Looked up from germline, CDR1 is GTSNPN and CDR2 is SVGIG (reference sequence). The CDR3 sequence is 12 residues long. The V end lost 4 bases, the J end lost 6 bases, and 13 bases lay between the germline ends. The CDR3 coding sequence is TGTGCCTGGAATTCAGGGGTGGGCGAGCAGTACTTC. It translates to CAWNSGVGEQYF.

This clonotype was observed at least ten times. The chain has TRBV28 and TRBJ2-3; 9 positions match TRBD2. From germline, CDR1 is MDHEN and CDR2 SYDVKM. The CDR3 sequence is 13 residues long. Germline trimming cut 8 bases from V and 4 bases from J; bases unmatched to any gene: 4. The CDR3 reads CASLVAGADTQYF. CDR3 DNA: TGTGCCAGCCTAGTAGCGGGAGCAGATACGCAGTATTTT.

This clonotype has a count of ten or more. This chain connects TRBV3-1 to TRBJ1-3, with TRBD1 matching over 9 bases. Germline V gene lookup returns CDR1 LGHDT and CDR2 YNNKEL (reference sequence). The CDR3 loop spans 16 amino acids. With V trimmed by 4 bases and J by 3 bases, 7 bases remained unmatched. CDR3 DNA: TGTGCCAGCAGCCTTCCCGGGACAGGGATTGGAAACACCATATATTTT. This gives the protein CASSLPGTGIGNTIYF.

The chain couples TRBV29-1 to TRBJ2-7; D might be TRBD2 (5 bases). CDR1 is SQVTM and CDR2 is ANQGSEA in the germline V gene. The CDR3 consists of 12 residues. Trimming shortened V by 6 bases and J by 2 bases, and 11 bases separated the two germline ends. Written as DNA, the CDR3 is TGCAGCGTGTCCAGCGGTCCCTACGAGCAGTACTTC. It yields the protein CSVSSGPYEQYF.

At least ten counts were recorded for this clonotype. The gene calls are TRBV28 and TRBJ1-1, with 8 bases that match TRBD1. With V trimmed by 3 bases and J by 0 bases, 9 bases remained unmatched. The CDR3 sequence is 17 residues long. Germline CDR1 and CDR2: MDHEN and SYDVKM. The CDR3 is CASSFLYRTGLNTEAFF. The CDR3 DNA sequence: TGTGCCAGCAGTTTCCTATACAGGACAGGGCTGAACACTGAAGCTTTCTTT.

At least ten counts were recorded for this clonotype. The chain is built from TRBV7-9 and TRBJ2-6, with a possible D match to TRBD2 (9 bases). Germline CDR1 and CDR2: SEHNR and FQNEAQ (reference sequence). CDR3 length equals 19 residues. V shed 5 bases and J shed 3 bases, with 23 bases lying between them. The CDR3 loop reads CASSQYYLAGTGGANVLTF. The CDR3 DNA reads TGTGCCAGCAGCCAGTACTATCTAGCGGGGACAGGTGGGGCCAACGTCCTGACTTTC.

This clonotype came up many times. The J gene is TRBJ1-1, the V gene TRBV3-1; a possible D gene is TRBD1 (5 bases). The length of the CDR3 is 15 residues. Germline CDR1 LGHDT, CDR2 YNNKEL (reference sequence). Between the trimmed V and J ends, which lost 0 bases and 10 bases, there was a span of 18 bases. In DNA form, the CDR3 reads TGTGCCAGCAGCCAAGATCGGGGGGTCGTGAAATCAGCTTTCTTT. It specifies CASSQDRGVVKSAFF.

As DNA, the CDR3 is TGTGCCAGCATGCTGCCTCAGAACACTGAAGCTTTCTTT. Translating gives CASMLPQNTEAFF. The V call is TRBV6-1, the J call TRBJ1-1; unclear D gene. Germline CDR1 is MNHNS and CDR2 is SASEGT. Trimming cost V 7 bases and J 1 base, with 10 bases left between them. CDR3 length equals 13 residues.

This clonotype was seen at least ten times. The chain couples TRBV29-1 to TRBJ2-5, with D unclear. Looked up from germline, CDR1 is SQVTM and CDR2 is ANQGSEA. Trimming left V 6 bases short and J 0 bases short, with 8 bases between. The CDR3 is 12 residues long. CDR3 sequence (DNA): TGCAGCGTCCTCACAGACCAAGAGACCCAGTACTTC. This codes for CSVLTDQETQYF. Supplemented by reference TRBV29-1 and TRBJ2-5, the full variable domain reads SAVISQKPSRDICQRGTSLTIQCQVDSQVTMMFWYRQQPGQSLTLIATANQGSEATYESGFVIDKFPISRPNLTFSTLTVSNMSPEDSSIYLCSVLTDQETQYFGPGTRLLVL.

This clonotype has at least ten counts. This rearrangement joins TRBV5-6 to TRBJ1-2; 7 nucleotides line up with TRBD1. Germline V gene lookup returns CDR1 SGHDT and CDR2 YYEEEE. CDR3 length equals 16 residues. Unmatched junction bases numbered 13, after V lost 0 bases and J lost 8 bases. CDR3 DNA: TGTGCCAGCAGCTTGGACCCGACAGGGATTATCGAGGGCTACACCTTC. Amino acids: CASSLDPTGIIEGYTF.

Notes on this clonotype: Compared with germline, one end of the junction differs, possibly owing to a read error. This chain uses TRBV11-2 with TRBJ2-7, with D possibly being TRBD1 (6 bases). The germline V gene has CDR1 SGHAT and CDR2 FQNNGV. CDR3 length: 18 amino acids. As DNA, the CDR3 is TGCGCCAGCAGCCAGTCTCGGATACAGGGAGATGGGACCTACGAGCAGTACTTC. The encoded protein is CASSQSRIQGDGTYEQYF.

This clonotype was seen only a few times. The chain is built from TRBV12-3 or TRBV12-4 and TRBJ2-2, with D unresolved. CDR3 length: 13 amino acids. V was pared by 6 bases and J by 4 bases, with 9 bases between. CDR3 amino acids: CASSEHITGELFF. CDR3 coding DNA: TGTGCCAGCAGCGAACATATCACCGGGGAGCTGTTTTTT.

This clonotype turned up a few times. This chain joins TRBV30 and TRBJ1-5, with D unclear. CDR1 and CDR2 (germline): GTSNPN, SVGIG (reference sequence). Trimming stripped 0 bases from V and 6 bases from J, with 6 bases between. This CDR3 spans 12 amino acids. The CDR3 DNA is TGTGCCTGGAGTGTACGGGGTCAGCCCCAGCATTTT. This translates into CAWSVRGQPQHF.

As for this clonotype: A much larger clone sits a single nucleotide away, making a read error possible. The chain links TRBV5-1 to TRBJ1-1; tentatively, D is TRBD1 (6 bases). Germline V CDR1 and CDR2: SGHRS, YFSETQ. There are 12 residues in the CDR3. The CDR3 sequence: CSSSPGQTEAFF. CDR3 nucleotide sequence: TGCTCCAGCAGCCCCGGACAGACTGAAGCTTTCTTT.

The rearrangement uses TRBV4-2 and TRBJ2-1; tentative D call: TRBD2 (5 bases). Trimming took off 1 base at V and 4 bases at J, with 20 bases between the two ends. Germline values: CDR1 LGHNA, CDR2 YNFKEQ. CDR3 length: 18 residues. The DNA for the CDR3 is TGTGCCAGCAGCCAAGGAGTTCGGACTTCCGGAGTGTACAATGAGCAGTTCTTC. This codes for CASSQGVRTSGVYNEQFF.